This passage covers 23 T cell receptor beta chains from one sample sequenced in a study of CD8 T cells in Susac syndrome (dated by TCRdb to the late 2010s). To prepare the library, the immunoSEQ multiplex PCR assay was applied. RNA was extracted with the RNeasy kit and roughly 0.45 to 1 ug was reverse transcribed using random hexamers. Clones were called with MiXCR by TCRdb after fastp trimmed the public reads at Q25, and only in-frame beta chains were retained. Under each unique CDR3 protein, matching rows form one entry showing the most common genes and DNA. Across this sample there are 160,000 or so distinct CDR3 sequences, with roughly 96% seen only once. The leading ten clones occupy roughly 0.16% of the sample. The sequencing sample was made of CD4+ T cells from PBMCs. All receptors come from a human donor with Susac syndrome.

V gene TRBV5-1 combines with J gene TRBJ1-1; 10 positions agree with TRBD1. V lost 4 bases, J lost 1 base, and 7 bases stayed unmatched. The CDR3 consists of 16 residues. CDR1 and CDR2 from the germline V gene are SGHRS and YFSETQ. CDR3: CASSPRGQGTNTEAFF. In nucleotides, the CDR3 is TGCGCCAGCAGCCCCCGGGGACAGGGGACGAACACTGAAGCTTTCTTT.

The chain couples TRBV20-1 to TRBJ1-5, with 8 bases aligning to TRBD1. V lost 5 bases and J lost 2; bases outside the gene matches: 5. The CDR3 length is 14 residues. Germline loops: CDR1 DFQATT, CDR2 SNEGSKA (reference sequence). The CDR3 region has the DNA TGCAGTGCTCATGGACAGGGCGGCAATCAGCCCCAGCATTTT. Residues: CSAHGQGGNQPQHF.

This CDR3 reads CASSGREYEQYF. Here the CDR3 DNA reads TGTGCCAGCAGTGGACGGGAATACGAGCAGTACTTC. The V gene is TRBV12-3 or TRBV12-4, the J gene TRBJ2-7; weak D call: TRBD2 (5 bases). V lost 5 bases, J lost 4 bases, and 9 bases lay in between. This CDR3 has 12 residues.

V usage is TRBV25-1 and J usage is TRBJ2-5; D is unresolved. The CDR3 runs 12 residues. CDR1 is MGHDK, CDR2 SYGVNS, per germline. V lost 5 bases to trimming and J lost 3 bases, with 7 bases between them. The CDR3 DNA reads as TGTGCCAGCAGTACACAGAAAGAGACCCAGTACTTC. This sequence encodes CASSTQKETQYF. Based on the CDR3 plus reference TRBV25-1 and TRBJ2-5, the full variable domain is EADIYQTPRYLVIGTGKKITLECSQTMGHDKMYWYQQDPGMELHLIHYSYGVNSTEKGDLSSESTVSRIRTEHFPLTLESARPSHTSQYLCASSTQKETQYFGPGTRLLVL.

V is TRBV3-1 and J is TRBJ2-3, with unresolved D. V was clipped by 2 bases and J by 3 bases, with 0 bases between them. The CDR3 runs 11 residues. Germline lookup yields CDR1 LGHDT and CDR2 YNNKEL (reference sequence). The CDR3 loop reads CASSQTDTQYF. The DNA of the CDR3 is TGTGCCAGCAGCCAAACAGATACGCAGTATTTT.

V and J are TRBV6-6 and TRBJ2-7; 13 bases match TRBD2. Germline lookup yields CDR1 MNHNY and CDR2 SVGAGI (reference sequence). The CDR3 length is 15 residues. J lost 5 bases, V lost 4 bases, and 5 bases had no gene match. CDR3 in DNA: TGTGCCAGCAGTTCACGACTAGCGGGGGGCGACGAGCAGTACTTC. Protein product: CASSSRLAGGDEQYF.

The V call is TRBV7-6, the J call TRBJ1-1; maybe TRBD1 (5 bases). Germline CDR1 is SGHVS and CDR2 is FNYEAQ. The germline V and J ends were trimmed by 0 bases and 3 bases, with 20 bases remaining between them. The CDR3 contains 18 residues. CDR3 protein: CASSLALPMQGYYTEAFF. The CDR3 DNA reads TGTGCCAGCAGCTTAGCCCTCCCAATGCAGGGCTACTACACTGAAGCTTTCTTT.

This chain uses TRBV5-1 with TRBJ2-5; D is perhaps TRBD1 (5 bases). The length of the CDR3 is 14 residues. Trimming took off 1 base at V and 4 bases at J, with 11 bases between the two ends. In germline, CDR1 is SGHRS, CDR2 YFSETQ. This CDR3 reads CASSLWSGPETQYF. The CDR3 DNA reads TGCGCCAGCAGCTTGTGGTCAGGGCCAGAGACCCAGTACTTC.

This clonotype is a singleton in its sample. CDR3 sequence (DNA): TGTGCCAGCAGGAACCCAGGGACTAGCAGCTCCACAGATACGCAGTATTTT. Translated: CASRNPGTSSSTDTQYF. The chain is built from TRBV2 and TRBJ2-3; 9 bases match TRBD2. The ends lost 6 bases at V and 2 bases at J; junction bases unmatched: 12. The CDR3 extends over 17 amino acids. Germline V lookup: CDR1 SNHLY, CDR2 FYNNEI.

This chain uses TRBV4-2 with TRBJ2-7; 11 nucleotides line up with TRBD2. This CDR3 spans 15 amino acids. From germline, CDR1 is LGHNA and CDR2 YNFKEQ. V trimming: 4 bases; J trimming: 3 bases; junction bases outside the gene matches: 5. CDR3 sequence: CASSLLAGGDYEQYF. The CDR3 DNA reads as TGTGCCAGCAGCCTGTTAGCGGGGGGGGACTACGAGCAGTACTTC.

The gene calls are TRBV29-1 and TRBJ1-3, with a tentative D call TRBD1 (5 bases). The CDR3 totals 14 residues. The germline V and J ends were trimmed by 4 bases and 4 bases, with 14 bases remaining between them. Germline V gene lookup returns CDR1 SQVTM and CDR2 ANQGSEA. CDR3 loop: CSVGGAGPGNTIYF. CDR3 DNA sequence: TGCAGCGTTGGGGGAGCGGGACCAGGAAACACCATATATTTT.

V and J are TRBV27 and TRBJ1-2, with D uncertain. Trimming took 3 bases from V and 7 from J, leaving 12 bases between them. The CDR3 sequence is 13 residues long. Germline CDR1 reads MNHEY; CDR2 reads SMNVEV (reference sequence). Written as DNA, the CDR3 is TGTGCCAGCAGTTTTTCGGTTCGGACTGGCTACACCTTC. Protein: CASSFSVRTGYTF.

This sequence joins TRBV15 and TRBJ2-2; D tentatively fits TRBD1 or TRBD2 (5 bases each). Trimming shortened V by 1 base and J by 7 bases, and 16 bases separated the two germline ends. CDR1 is LNHNV, CDR2 YYDKDF, per germline (reference sequence). The CDR3 extends over 16 amino acids. In DNA form, the CDR3 reads TGTGCCACCAGCAGAGCGCCCACGAGGGACCGCGGGGAGCTGTTTTTT. Translated, it gives CATSRAPTRDRGELFF.

The CDR3: CSAPPLGETQYF. DNA for the CDR3: TGCAGTGCCCCACCCCTGGGAGAGACCCAGTACTTC. V gene TRBV20-1 combines with J gene TRBJ2-5; D ambiguous. V gave up 6 bases and J gave up 4 bases, with 12 bases separating them. CDR1 and CDR2 from the germline V gene are DFQATT and SNEGSKA (reference sequence). The CDR3 runs to 12 residues.

The V and J genes are TRBV9 and TRBJ2-7; 8 bases are a match to TRBD1. Germline CDR1 reads SGDLS; CDR2 reads YYNGEE. The CDR3 extends over 12 amino acids. V shed 2 bases and J 6 bases; nucleotides not matched to a gene: 1. The CDR3 nucleotides are TGTGCCAGCAGCGTTGACAGGGGCGAGCAGTACTTC. This encodes CASSVDRGEQYF.

The chain uses TRBV11-3 and TRBJ1-3; TRBD1 matches at 7 bases. This CDR3 is built from 15 residues. After removal of 5 bases from V and 7 bases from J, the junction contained 11 bases not matched to a gene. Germline assignment: CDR1 SGHNT and CDR2 YENEEA. DNA of the CDR3: TGTGCCAGCAGCCTGACAGGGAGCAAGGGGAACACCATATATTTT. This translates into CASSLTGSKGNTIYF. The whole variable domain, remainder taken from reference TRBV11-3 and TRBJ1-3, is EAGVVQSPRYKIIEKKQPVAFWCNPISGHNTLYWYLQNLGQGPELLIRYENEEAVDDSQLPKDRFSAERLKGVDSTLKIQPAELGDSAVYLCASSLTGSKGNTIYFGEGSWLTVV.

The V and J genes are TRBV29-1 and TRBJ2-5, with D maybe TRBD2 (5 bases). This CDR3 is built from 12 residues. Trimming took off 4 bases at V and 5 bases at J, with 11 bases between the two ends. CDR1 SQVTM and CDR2 ANQGSEA come from the germline V gene. The CDR3 loop is CSVVVGSETQYF. CDR3 coding DNA: TGCAGCGTTGTGGTGGGGAGCGAGACCCAGTACTTC.

The genes are TRBV6-6 and TRBJ1-1; weak D call: TRBD1 (6 bases). The CDR3 totals 14 residues. Germline assignment: CDR1 MNHNY and CDR2 SVGAGI (reference sequence). V dropped 6 bases and J dropped 1 base, with 12 bases sitting between them. The CDR3 is CASRGAVQNTEAFF. The CDR3 bases are TGTGCCAGCAGGGGGGCAGTGCAGAACACTGAAGCTTTCTTT.

The chain's CDR3 is CASSHDEQYF. The DNA for the CDR3 is TGTGCCAGCAGCCACGACGAGCAGTACTTC. V usage is TRBV7-9 and J usage is TRBJ2-7; D is unresolved. The CDR3 is made up of 10 amino acids. V dropped 5 bases and J dropped 5 bases, with 4 bases sitting between them. Germline V gene lookup returns CDR1 SEHNR and CDR2 FQNEAQ (reference sequence).

The chain joins TRBV20-1 to TRBJ1-4; D unresolved. This CDR3 has 12 amino acids. Germline assignment: CDR1 DFQATT and CDR2 SNEGSKA (reference sequence). V was trimmed by 1 base and J by 7 bases, leaving 7 bases between them. The CDR3 nucleotides are TGCAGTGCTAGAGGGGTCCTTGAAAAACTGTTTTTT. This sequence encodes CSARGVLEKLFF.

The rearrangement uses TRBV9 and TRBJ2-7, with D possibly called TRBD1 or TRBD2 (5 bases each). The CDR3 length is 14 residues. Trimming left V 2 bases short and J 2 bases short, with 11 bases between. Germline V gene lookup returns CDR1 SGDLS and CDR2 YYNGEE. CDR3 protein: CASSVRGATYEQYF. DNA of the CDR3: TGTGCCAGCAGCGTGCGAGGGGCGACCTACGAGCAGTACTTC.

Only one count was recorded for this clonotype. The chain combines TRBV7-2 with TRBJ1-2; no definite D call. CDR3 length: 12 residues. The germline CDR1 and CDR2 sequences are SGHTA and FQGNSA. V was trimmed by 1 base and J by 4 bases, leaving 4 bases between them. In DNA form, the CDR3 reads TGTGCCAGCAGCTTAGGGACCTATGGCTACACCTTC. Protein product: CASSLGTYGYTF.

The J gene is TRBJ2-3, the V gene TRBV4-2, with TRBD2 identical over 11 bases. CDR1 is LGHNA and CDR2 is YNFKEQ in the germline V gene. V was pared by 0 bases and J by 4 bases, with 6 bases of the junction left unmatched. The length of the CDR3 is 17 residues. The CDR3 region has the DNA TGTGCCAGCAGCCAAGATTTGGTAGCGGGGGGGGCAGATACGCAGTATTTT. Protein sequence: CASSQDLVAGGADTQYF.